The T cell receptor (beta chain) described here comes from a study of OX40 agonist ivuxolimab in advanced cancers. Study context: The group had a mean age of around 60 years, ranged from 23 to 79, and was 82.7% male.

Looked up from germline, CDR1 is MNHNY and CDR2 is SVGAGI (reference sequence). The CDR3 is 16 residues long. Trimming cost V 6 bases and J 0 bases, with 15 bases left between them. Using immunoSEQ multiplex PCR, the repertoire was profiled, and TCRdb retains in-frame clones only, with some absent. The profile covers tens of thousands of clones, with over 65% appearing a single time and 50% to 65% taken by the ten largest. V usage is TRBV6-6 and J usage is TRBJ1-5; D gene uncertain. The source of this sequence is an adult with an advanced solid tumor such as melanoma, head and neck, liver or kidney cancer. Sequencing used CD4+ or CD8+ T cells sorted from blood, obtained in a trial of the OX40 agonist ivuxolimab. The CDR3 sequence: CASSPLPLGSNQPQHF. CDR3 DNA: TGTGCCAGCAGCCCACTGCCATTGGGTAGCAATCAGCCCCAGCATTTT.